These 22 T cell receptor beta chains share one sample of origin, sequenced in a study of T cell clonality in common variable immunodeficiency (dated by TCRdb to about 2015). Overall results and qualifications from the work: Fewer deletions and N-nucleotide insertions were reportedly observed in CVID TCRbeta sequences, and highly modified clones with 13 or more V deletions were reportedly absent from CVID TCRbeta sequences.

The library was obtained by the immunoSEQ multiplex PCR assay. The table comes from immuneACCESS by way of TCRdb, which keeps in-frame sequences with V and J called. Part of the clones is missing from these tables; in studies checked, under half for an unresolved V gene and the rest for unknown reasons. The table for this sample lists approximately 35,000 clones, none of them counted only once. The ten largest clones take up 6% to 7.5% of the sample. Antigens for these TCRs are unknown. Material: peripheral blood mononuclear cells. The receptors stem from a human donor with common variable immunodeficiency.

This clone was seen more than once but under ten times. The missing CDR3 end, 3 residues past where the read stops, is filled in from the germline J gene. This sequence joins TRBV6-2 or TRBV6-3 and TRBJ2-7, with 10 bases identical to TRBD1. Germline values: CDR1 MNHEY, CDR2 SVGEGT. This CDR3 contains 14 residues. V was pared by 7 bases and J by 3 bases, with 6 bases of the junction left unmatched. The CDR3 loop reads CASTPGTGDYEQYF. Incomplete CDR3 DNA: TGTGCCAGCACTCCCGGGACAGGGGACTACGAG.

There are many counts of this clone. The sequence runs out 3 residues before the end of the CDR3; the remainder is reconstructed from the germline J gene. The genes are TRBV30 and TRBJ2-7; D gene ambiguous. CDR3 length equals 12 residues. CDR1 and CDR2 from the germline V gene are GTSNPN and SVGIG (reference sequence). V was clipped by 4 bases and J by 2 bases, with 9 bases between them. The DNA read from the CDR3 is TGTGCCTGGATGAAAGGGCCCTACGAG. Amino acid sequence: CAWMKGPYE. The entire CDR3 reads CAWMKGPYEQYF.

This clone was seen ten or more times. The CDR3 end falls 3 residues outside the read, so it is completed with the germline J gene. J is TRBJ2-3 and V is TRBV7-8, with TRBD2 matching over 10 bases. The germline V gene encodes CDR1 SGHVS and CDR2 FQNEAQ. The CDR3 totals 15 residues. Trimming cost V 5 bases and J 3 bases; bases outside gene matches: 5. The CDR3 spells CASSPGTSETDTQYF. The CDR3 DNA, read in part, is TGTGCCAGCAGCCCCGGGACTAGCGAAACAGATACG.

Comment on this clone: The CDR3 end falls 3 residues outside the read, so it is completed with the germline J gene. The rearrangement uses TRBV6-2 or TRBV6-3 and TRBJ2-7; D not certain. This CDR3 is 11 amino acids long. Germline assignment: CDR1 MNHEY and CDR2 SVGEGT. V was clipped by 7 bases and J by 3 bases, with 7 bases between them. The sequenced part of the CDR3 DNA is TGTGCCAGCACTAATCTCTACGAG. It is translated as CASTNLYE. The whole CDR3 region reads CASTNLYEQYF.

Note on this clone: The read ends 3 residues before the CDR3 terminus; that terminus is restored from the germline J gene. The rearrangement uses TRBV30 and TRBJ1-4; TRBD1 aligns across 8 bases. The germline CDR1 and CDR2 sequences are GTSNPN and SVGIG (reference sequence). The CDR3 totals 14 residues. Unmatched junction bases numbered 6, after V lost 7 bases and J lost 2 bases. CDR3 DNA (partial): TGTGCCTACGGGACAGGAACCACTAATGAAAAA. It specifies CAYGTGTTNEK. The whole CDR3 protein is CAYGTGTTNEKLFF.

This clone was seen a few times. The missing CDR3 end, 3 residues past where the read stops, is filled in from the germline J gene. The chain has TRBV18 and TRBJ2-5; D unresolved. Germline V lookup: CDR1 KGHSH, CDR2 LQKENI. The CDR3 has 16 residues. V was shortened by 0 bases and J by 4 bases, with 15 bases between the two germline ends. The CDR3 DNA, read in part, is TGTGCCAGCTCACCACCGGTGGCTGCACGCCCAGAGACC. Amino acid sequence: CASSPPVAARPET. The complete CDR3 reads CASSPPVAARPETQYF.

There are many counts of this clone. The read falls 3 residues short of the CDR3 end, and the missing part is taken from the germline J gene. The chain recombines TRBV20-1 with TRBJ1-2; D is possibly TRBD1 (5 bases). The ends were cut back, 4 bases at V and 6 bases at J, with 21 bases in the middle. Germline-derived CDR1 and CDR2 are DFQATT and SNEGSKA (reference sequence). This CDR3 has 15 residues. The CDR3 loop reads CSANSGGGRGDGYTF. The DNA read from the CDR3 is TGCAGTGCTAATTCGGGTGGGGGACGGGGGGATGGC.

This clone was recorded a few times. The CDR3 extends 3 residues past the end of the read, so its final part is completed from the germline J gene. The V call is TRBV10-2, the J call TRBJ1-1; D is uncertain. The V and J ends lost 7 bases and 6 bases respectively, with 12 bases between them. The CDR3 consists of 12 residues. Germline CDR1 and CDR2: WSHSY and SAAADI. The CDR3 bases that were read are TGCGCCAGCATCCCGGGCGGGTCTGAA. This sequence encodes CASIPGGSE. The whole CDR3 sequence is CASIPGGSEAFF.

This clone was recorded many times. The CDR3 end falls 3 residues outside the read, so it is completed with the germline J gene. The J gene is TRBJ1-1, the V gene TRBV2, with 10 bases fitting TRBD1. CDR1 SNHLY and CDR2 FYNNEI come from the germline V gene. With V trimmed by 4 bases and J by 1 base, 3 bases remained unmatched. CDR3 size: 15 residues. CDR3 loop: CASSGRQGANTEAFF. The CDR3 bases that were read are TGTGCCAGCAGTGGTCGACAGGGGGCGAACACTGAA.

This clone was observed many times. The sequenced fragment ends 3 residues before the CDR3 boundary, so the rest is inferred from the germline J gene. This sample includes further DNA sequences coding for the same CDR3. The rearrangement uses TRBV5-1 and TRBJ2-7, with TRBD2 identical over 10 bases. CDR1 is SGHRS and CDR2 is YFSETQ in the germline V gene. This CDR3 has 15 amino acids. Trimming at V came to 0 bases and at J to 3 bases, leaving 3 bases not matched to a gene. The DNA read from the CDR3 is TGCGCCAGCAGCTTGGTGGCTAGCGGGGGCTACGAG. Its protein product is CASSLVASGGYE. The full CDR3 reads CASSLVASGGYEQYF.

Remarks on this clone: The CDR3 extends 3 residues past the end of the read, so its final part is completed from the germline J gene. This chain uses TRBV20-1 with TRBJ2-1; D not resolved. This CDR3 has 15 residues. Looked up from germline, CDR1 is DFQATT and CDR2 is SNEGSKA (reference sequence). Between the trimmed V and J ends, which lost 3 bases and 2 bases, there was a span of 14 bases. CDR3 sequence reads: CSASARVLPYNEQFF. The covered CDR3 bases are TGCAGTGCTAGTGCCCGGGTCCTCCCCTACAATGAG.

In its sample, this clone was seen a few times. Coverage ceases 3 residues before the CDR3 finishes, and the germline J gene fills in the end. This chain uses TRBV2 with TRBJ1-6; maybe TRBD1 (5 bases). Trimming cost V 6 bases and J 10 bases, with 22 bases left between them. This CDR3 is 16 amino acids long. Germline V gene lookup returns CDR1 SNHLY and CDR2 FYNNEI. Incomplete CDR3 DNA: TGTGCCAGCAGGCGCCGGGGGGAGGAGTTTAAGTCACCC. Amino acids: CASRRRGEEFKSP. The entire CDR3 protein reads CASRRRGEEFKSPLHF.

Turning to this clone: The read ends 3 residues early relative to the CDR3; the germline J gene fills the gap. The V call is TRBV7-9, the J call TRBJ2-3; 8 nucleotides line up with TRBD2. The J segment lost 6 bases and the V segment lost 4 bases, leaving 9 bases of the junction unmatched. CDR3 length equals 15 residues. Looked up from germline, CDR1 is SEHNR and CDR2 is FQNEAQ (reference sequence). CDR3 sequence: CASSSPGGALDTQYF. The CDR3 bases that were read are TGTGCCAGCAGCTCCCCGGGAGGGGCCTTGGATACG. Full variable domain (outside the CDR3, taken from reference TRBV7-9 and TRBJ2-3): DTGVSQNPRHKITKRGQNVTFRCDPISEHNRLYWYRQTLGQGPEFLTYFQNEAQLEKSRLLSDRFSAERPKGSFSTLEIQRTEQGDSAMYLCASSSPGGALDTQYFGPGTRLTVL.

Of note for this clone: Read sequence stops 3 residues before the CDR3 end, and the germline J gene provides the missing end. The V and J genes are TRBV20-1 and TRBJ1-2, with 8 positions matching TRBD1. V shed 2 bases and J 7 bases; nucleotides not matched to a gene: 6. Per germline, CDR1 DFQATT and CDR2 SNEGSKA (reference sequence). This CDR3 is built from 13 residues. CDR3 sequence: CSARWQGAGGYTF. Incomplete CDR3 DNA: TGCAGTGCTAGATGGCAGGGGGCGGGTGGC.

The sample holds a few counts of this clone. The sequenced fragment ends 3 residues before the CDR3 boundary, so the rest is inferred from the germline J gene. The chain joins TRBV2 to TRBJ1-2; 9 nucleotides align to TRBD1. Losses at the gene ends were 3 bases for V and 6 bases for J; bases not matched to a gene: 5. The CDR3 runs 14 residues. The germline gives CDR1 SNHLY, CDR2 FYNNEI. The covered CDR3 bases are TGTGCCAGCAGTGAGGGGACAGGGATCGATGGC. Its protein is CASSEGTGIDG. Given in full, the CDR3 is CASSEGTGIDGYTF.

Comment on this clone: The read ends 3 residues shy of where the CDR3 ends; the end is completed using the germline J gene. The genes are TRBV2 and TRBJ2-1; 9 bases fit TRBD1. CDR3 length equals 15 residues. V dropped 4 bases and J dropped 2; count of bases not matched to a gene: 3. The germline V gene has CDR1 SNHLY and CDR2 FYNNEI. The part of the CDR3 DNA that was read is TGTGCCAGCAGTGCGGGACAGGGCCCCTACAATGAG. The encoded protein is CASSAGQGPYNE. The CDR3 reads in full as CASSAGQGPYNEQFF. Drawing the rest from reference TRBV2 and TRBJ2-1, the complete variable domain is EPEVTQTPSHQVTQMGQEVILRCVPISNHLYFYWYRQILGQKVEFLVSFYNNEISEKSEIFDDQFSVERPDGSNFTLKIRSTKLEDSAMYFCASSAGQGPYNEQFFGPGTRLTVL.

Concerning this clone: Read coverage stops 3 residues before the CDR3 terminus; the germline J gene supplies the remainder. The rearrangement links TRBV7-9 to TRBJ2-7; tentative D call: TRBD2 (5 bases). Between the trimmed V and J ends, which lost 5 bases and 4 bases, there was a span of 15 bases. The CDR3 consists of 14 residues. Germline V CDR1 and CDR2: SEHNR, FQNEAQ (reference sequence). The CDR3 sequence: CASSRHRGPYEQYF. The sequenced CDR3 bases are TGTGCCAGCAGCAGACACCGAGGGCCGTACGAG.

This clone was observed a few times. The read is 3 residues too short to cover the CDR3 end, so that end is filled in from the germline J gene. The V gene is TRBV18, the J gene TRBJ1-2; weak D call: TRBD1 (6 bases). Germline V gene data show CDR1 as KGHSH and CDR2 as LQKENI. CDR3 size: 12 residues. The covered CDR3 bases are TGTGCCAGCTCACCAGGCGACAGGGGC. Its protein product is CASSPGDRG. The entire CDR3 protein reads CASSPGDRGYTF. Variable domain in full (rest from reference TRBV18 and TRBJ1-2): NAGVMQNPRHLVRRRGQEARLRCSPMKGHSHVYWYRQLPEEGLKFMVYLQKENIIDESGMPKERFSAEFPKEGPSILRIQQVVRGDSAAYFCASSPGDRGYTFGSGTRLTVV.

This clone was detected ten times or more. Read sequence stops 3 residues before the CDR3 end, and the germline J gene provides the missing end. This chain connects TRBV29-1 to TRBJ2-1, with D possibly being TRBD1 (5 bases). V gave up 2 bases and J gave up 7 bases, with 21 bases separating them. The length of the CDR3 is 16 residues. The germline V gene encodes CDR1 SQVTM and CDR2 ANQGSEA. CDR3 in amino acids: CSVERHPLTDLNEQFF. CDR3 DNA (partial): TGCAGCGTTGAAAGGCATCCCTTGACAGACTTGAATGAG.

About this clone itself: The read halts 3 residues ahead of the CDR3 end, with the missing end drawn from the germline J gene. The same CDR3 can be traced to other DNA sequences in this sample. The chain recombines TRBV18 with TRBJ1-4; 10 bases are a match to TRBD1. The CDR3 contains 15 residues. Germline trimming cut 6 bases from V and 8 bases from J; bases unmatched to any gene: 9. The germline V gene has CDR1 KGHSH and CDR2 LQKENI. The DNA read from the CDR3 is TGTGCCAGCTCCCCTGACGGGACAGGGGCGGAAAAA. Its protein product is CASSPDGTGAEK. The full CDR3 sequence reads CASSPDGTGAEKLFF.

This clone is deemed medium-sized. Read coverage stops 3 residues before the CDR3 terminus; the germline J gene supplies the remainder. J is TRBJ1-6 and V is TRBV2; TRBD1 is a possible D gene (6 bases). This CDR3 is built from 13 residues. Germline V gene sequence: CDR1 SNHLY, CDR2 FYNNEI. Trimming removed 5 bases at V and 5 bases at J, with 7 bases between. The part of the CDR3 DNA that was read is TGTGCCAGCAGTAGACAGGATAATTCACCC. It is translated as CASSRQDNSP. The entire CDR3 sequence reads CASSRQDNSPLHF.

About this clone: The read comes to an end 3 residues before the CDR3 does, leaving the germline J gene to fill in the end. This chain connects TRBV30 to TRBJ1-5, with TRBD1 identical over 9 bases. CDR1 is GTSNPN, CDR2 SVGIG, per germline (reference sequence). Trimming cost V 1 base and J 3 bases; bases outside gene matches: 4. The length of the CDR3 is 15 residues. CDR3 protein: CAWSARQGVNQPQHF. The sequenced CDR3 bases are TGTGCCTGGAGTGCCCGACAGGGGGTCAATCAGCCC.